One sample yielded the 26 T cell receptor beta chains listed below, sequenced in a study of blood T cell repertoires in COVID-19. The protocol was immunoSEQ multiplex PCR, while the TCRdb copy is restricted to in-frame clones and leaves out a portion. The sample comprises roughly 350,000 clones, about 90% of which are singletons, and 2.5% to 4% rests with the top ten. Sequencing input: peripheral blood. The receptors come from a woman aged 18-35 years who had recovered from COVID-19.

The chain carries TRBV5-1 and TRBJ1-2; maybe TRBD1 (5 bases). Trimming pared 3 bases from V and 5 bases from J, leaving 14 bases between. The germline CDR1 and CDR2 sequences are SGHRS and YFSETQ. The CDR3 length is 14 residues. In nucleotides, the CDR3 is TGCGCCAGCAGCTGGGGCGGGGATCGGTATGGCTACACCTTC. It translates to CASSWGGDRYGYTF.

The chain carries TRBV5-6 and TRBJ2-1; 7 nucleotides line up with TRBD2. The length of the CDR3 is 18 residues. Germline V CDR1 and CDR2: SGHDT, YYEEEE. V was clipped by 0 bases and J by 5 bases; unmatched bases: 14. Here the CDR3 DNA reads TGTGCCAGCAGCTTGGTCGGGCTCAGGACTAGACTAAACAATGAGCAGTTCTTC. The encoded protein is CASSLVGLRTRLNNEQFF. The whole variable domain, filled in from reference TRBV5-6 and TRBJ2-1, reads DAGVTQSPTHLIKTRGQQVTLRCSPKSGHDTVSWYQQALGQGPQFIFQYYEEEERQRGNFPDRFSGHQFPNYSSELNVNALLLGDSALYLCASSLVGLRTRLNNEQFFGPGTRLTVL.

This chain connects TRBV18 to TRBJ2-5; no clear D gene. Per germline, CDR1 KGHSH and CDR2 LQKENI. V lost 3 bases and J lost 4, with 15 bases in between. There are 15 residues in the CDR3. CDR3: CASSPQAKSPETQYF. The CDR3 nucleotides read TGTGCCAGCTCACCCCAAGCCAAGTCCCCAGAGACCCAGTACTTC.

CDR3 DNA sequence: TGTGCCAGCAGCTTAGGTCCTAGCGGGAGTTCAGATACGCAGTATTTT. This sequence encodes CASSLGPSGSSDTQYF. The gene calls are TRBV11-3 and TRBJ2-3; 10 positions agree with TRBD2. The V gene's germline CDR1 is SGHNT and CDR2 YENEEA. The V segment lost 1 base and the J segment 4 bases; nucleotides outside the gene matches: 5. The CDR3 covers 16 residues.

This chain uses TRBV2 with TRBJ2-5, with 12 nucleotides matching TRBD2. Per germline, CDR1 SNHLY and CDR2 FYNNEI. CDR3 length equals 15 residues. Trimming cost V 3 bases and J 5 bases; bases outside gene matches: 4. The CDR3 is CASSDGTSGFETQYF. For the CDR3, the DNA is TGTGCCAGCAGTGACGGGACTAGCGGGTTCGAGACCCAGTACTTC.

This chain uses TRBV7-2 with TRBJ2-5; the D is unclear. The CDR3 loop spans 11 amino acids. V lost 5 bases, J lost 5 bases, and 6 bases lay in between. The germline V gene encodes CDR1 SGHTA and CDR2 FQGNSA. As DNA, the CDR3 is TGTGCCAGCAGCCTTTTGGAGACCCAGTACTTC. Translation gives CASSLLETQYF.

The chain employs TRBV9 and TRBJ2-2, with D unresolved. CDR1 and CDR2 from the germline V gene are SGDLS and YYNGEE. The CDR3 has 16 amino acids. Trimming took 0 bases from V and 3 from J, leaving 12 bases between them. The CDR3 loop is CASSVAKEWDTGELFF. CDR3 in DNA: TGTGCCAGCAGCGTAGCTAAGGAGTGGGACACCGGGGAGCTGTTTTTT. The full variable domain, with the rest looked up from reference TRBV9 and TRBJ2-2, is DSGVTQTPKHLITATGQRVTLRCSPRSGDLSVYWYQQSLDQGLQFLIQYYNGEERAKGNILERFSAQQFPDLHSELNLSSLELGDSALYFCASSVAKEWDTGELFFGEGSRLTVL.

CDR3 coding DNA: TGTGCCTGGAGTACCCGGAGCAATCAGCCCCAGCATTTT. Encoded protein: CAWSTRSNQPQHF. The rearrangement uses TRBV30 and TRBJ1-5; D ambiguous. The CDR3 is 13 residues long. Looked up from germline, CDR1 is GTSNPN and CDR2 is SVGIG (reference sequence). Trimming shortened V by 2 bases and J by 1 base, and 6 bases separated the two germline ends. The complete variable domain, with remaining parts taken from reference TRBV30 and TRBJ1-5, reads SQTIHQWPATLVQPVGSPLSLECTVEGTSNPNLYWYRQAAGRGLQLLFYSVGIGQISSEVPQNLSASRPQDRQFILSSKKLLLSDSGFYLCAWSTRSNQPQHFGDGTRLSIL.

The CDR3 region has the DNA TGTGCCAGCAGTCCTACAGGGGGCTACCTCTATGGCTACACCTTC. Its translation: CASSPTGGYLYGYTF. V usage is TRBV6-4 and J usage is TRBJ1-2, with 9 bases fitting TRBD1. Trimming at V came to 5 bases and at J to 4 bases, leaving 8 bases not matched to a gene. The CDR3 has 15 residues. Germline CDR1 reads MRHNA; CDR2 reads SNTAGT.

The rearrangement uses TRBV5-5 and TRBJ2-5; tentatively, D is TRBD2 (6 bases). V dropped 3 bases and J dropped 0 bases, with 12 bases sitting between them. Germline assignment: CDR1 SGHKS and CDR2 YYEKEE (reference sequence). The CDR3 runs 15 residues. CDR3 in amino acids: CASSWRDVYQETQYF. The DNA for the CDR3 is TGTGCCAGCAGCTGGCGGGACGTCTACCAAGAGACCCAGTACTTC.

The J gene is TRBJ2-1, the V gene TRBV5-1; 9 nucleotides agree with TRBD2. CDR1 SGHRS and CDR2 YFSETQ come from the germline V gene. Trimming removed 0 bases from V and 6 bases from J; junction bases left unmatched: 7. The CDR3 sequence is 16 residues long. DNA for the CDR3: TGCGCCAGCAGCTTGGCTGGGCTAGCGGGAAGCAATGAGCAGTTCTTC. It specifies CASSLAGLAGSNEQFF.

This chain connects TRBV9 to TRBJ1-4; TRBD1 might be the D (5 bases). Germline CDR1 SGDLS, CDR2 YYNGEE. V gave up 2 bases and J gave up 0 bases, with 11 bases separating them. This CDR3 contains 16 residues. The CDR3 is CASSVDLGATNEKLFF. In DNA form, the CDR3 reads TGTGCCAGCAGCGTTGATTTAGGGGCAACTAATGAAAAACTGTTTTTT.

This clone was recorded only once. This rearrangement joins TRBV6-2 or TRBV6-3 to TRBJ1-1, with unresolved D. V was pared by 0 bases and J by 1 base, with 9 bases between. Germline V lookup: CDR1 MNHEY, CDR2 SVGEGT. The CDR3 has 15 amino acids. The CDR3 loop reads CASSYSSHSNTEAFF. CDR3 coding DNA: TGTGCCAGCAGTTACTCGTCCCACTCGAACACTGAAGCTTTCTTT.

On this clone: Other DNA sequences in this sample translate to the same CDR3. The chain has TRBV29-1 and TRBJ1-1; D ambiguous. This CDR3 is built from 11 residues. Trimming took off 4 bases at V and 2 bases at J, with 5 bases between the two ends. The V gene's germline CDR1 is SQVTM and CDR2 ANQGSEA. CDR3 amino acids: CSVVRNTEAFF. The CDR3 nucleotides are TGCAGCGTTGTTAGAAACACTGAAGCTTTCTTT.

The J gene is TRBJ1-4, the V gene TRBV15; tentative D call: TRBD1 (6 bases). The CDR3 runs to 15 residues. Trimming stripped 1 base from V and 1 base from J, with 7 bases between. Germline assignment: CDR1 LNHNV and CDR2 YYDKDF (reference sequence). This CDR3 reads CATSRGGGTNEKLFF. CDR3 coding DNA: TGTGCCACCAGCAGAGGAGGGGGAACTAATGAAAAACTGTTTTTT.

CDR3: CASSDRQGGSRLATDTQYF. CDR3 coding DNA: TGTGCCAGCAGCGACCGACAGGGGGGGTCCCGGCTAGCCACAGATACGCAGTATTTT. V usage is TRBV11-3 and J usage is TRBJ2-3; TRBD1 aligns across 9 bases. Trimming removed 5 bases from V and 2 bases from J; junction bases left unmatched: 17. The CDR3 consists of 19 residues. Germline V gene sequence: CDR1 SGHNT, CDR2 YENEEA.

This chain links TRBV2 with TRBJ1-6; D is unclear. Germline V gene sequence: CDR1 SNHLY, CDR2 FYNNEI. V gave up 8 bases and J gave up 7 bases, with 15 bases separating them. This CDR3 has 14 residues. The CDR3 loop reads CASLRLRRNSPLHF. The CDR3, as DNA: TGTGCCAGCCTTAGGCTGAGGAGGAATTCACCCCTCCACTTT.

The gene calls are TRBV7-8 and TRBJ2-1; TRBD2 matches at 9 bases. Germline CDR1 is SGHVS and CDR2 is FQNEAQ. Trimming at V came to 1 base and at J to 5 bases, leaving 6 bases not matched to a gene. This CDR3 spans 16 amino acids. The chain's CDR3 is CASSLVIAGGNNEQFF. As DNA, the CDR3 is TGTGCCAGCAGCTTAGTCATTGCGGGAGGGAACAATGAGCAGTTCTTC.

This CDR3 reads CASSVATSGRRGTGELFF. The CDR3 nucleotides read TGTGCCAGCAGCGTAGCCACTAGCGGGAGACGTGGCACCGGGGAGCTGTTTTTT. The chain links TRBV9 to TRBJ2-2; TRBD2 aligns across 11 bases. The CDR3 contains 18 residues. Germline V gene sequence: CDR1 SGDLS, CDR2 YYNGEE. V was clipped by 0 bases and J by 4 bases; unmatched bases: 8.

The J gene is TRBJ1-6, the V gene TRBV19, with D unresolved. The length of the CDR3 is 15 residues. The V gene's germline CDR1 is LNHDA and CDR2 SQIVND (reference sequence). V was shortened by 5 bases and J by 5 bases, with 13 bases between the two germline ends. DNA for the CDR3: TGTGCCAGTAGTCTGTCGGAGGGCGATAATTCACCCCTCCACTTT. Translation: CASSLSEGDNSPLHF.

The rearrangement links TRBV6-1 to TRBJ1-2, with a weak D call TRBD1 (5 bases). CDR3 length: 15 residues. Trimming took 0 bases from V and 2 from J, leaving 10 bases between them. Germline V gene sequence: CDR1 MNHNS, CDR2 SASEGT. The CDR3 loop is CASSEARTHNYGYTF. CDR3 coding DNA: TGTGCCAGCAGTGAAGCGCGGACACACAACTATGGCTACACCTTC.

This chain links TRBV7-9 with TRBJ2-2; 10 nucleotides line up with TRBD1. Germline V gene lookup returns CDR1 SEHNR and CDR2 FQNEAQ (reference sequence). This CDR3 is 18 amino acids long. The V and J ends lost 5 bases and 4 bases, in that order; junction bases with no gene match: 13. CDR3 sequence (DNA): TGTGCCAGCAGCCCAAACCCGGGACAGGGGATTAGCACCGGGGAGCTGTTTTTT. The encoded protein is CASSPNPGQGISTGELFF.

The rearrangement uses TRBV4-3 and TRBJ2-5; D is possibly TRBD2 (5 bases). Germline values: CDR1 LGHNA, CDR2 YSLEER. V was trimmed by 2 bases and J by 4 bases, leaving 8 bases between them. This CDR3 has 13 amino acids. The CDR3: CASSQTGRETQYF. CDR3 in DNA: TGCGCCAGCAGCCAAACGGGAAGAGAGACCCAGTACTTC.

This clone was seen a handful of times. The chain combines TRBV11-2 with TRBJ1-5, with 8 bases that match TRBD1. V dropped 0 bases and J dropped 9; count of bases not matched to a gene: 16. CDR1 and CDR2 (germline): SGHAT, FQNNGV. The CDR3 length is 18 residues. The CDR3 loop is CASSLDPGQGKGQAPQHF. The CDR3 DNA reads as TGTGCCAGCAGCTTAGACCCAGGACAGGGAAAGGGCCAAGCGCCCCAGCATTTT.

The chain's CDR3 is CASSLGQGLGFNEQFF. The CDR3 DNA is TGTGCCAGCAGCTTAGGACAGGGTTTAGGTTTCAATGAGCAGTTCTTC. The chain employs TRBV7-9 and TRBJ2-1, with TRBD1 matching 7 bases. Germline V gene sequence: CDR1 SEHNR, CDR2 FQNEAQ (reference sequence). This CDR3 region has 16 residues. V was pared by 1 base and J by 6 bases, with 9 bases of the junction left unmatched.

This chain uses TRBV7-8 with TRBJ2-1, with a weak D call TRBD2 (6 bases). Trimming pared 3 bases from V and 9 bases from J, leaving 21 bases between. CDR1 and CDR2 from the germline V gene are SGHVS and FQNEAQ. The length of the CDR3 is 16 residues. The CDR3 nucleotides read TGTGCCAGCAGCTTTCGGGCTAGCGCACTGGTGGGTGAGCAGTTCTTC. This codes for CASSFRASALVGEQFF.